This passage covers 20 T cell receptor beta chains from one sample sequenced in a study of siplizumab effects on memory and regulatory T cells. Profiled with immunoSEQ multiplex PCR; TCRdb holds only in-frame clones, not every one. The sample shows roughly 100,000 clones, about 96% of them seen only once. The sample was naive CD4+ T cells sorted from blood. The receptor source for this set is a human donor in good health.

This chain links TRBV19 with TRBJ1-1; D is unclear. CDR1 is LNHDA, CDR2 SQIVND, per germline (reference sequence). CDR3 length equals 13 residues. Trimming cost V 0 bases and J 4 bases, with 6 bases left between them. CDR3 region: CASSIDAGTEAFF. DNA of the CDR3: TGTGCCAGTAGTATAGATGCGGGCACTGAAGCTTTCTTT.

The V gene is TRBV5-4, the J gene TRBJ2-7; D may be TRBD1 or TRBD2 (5 bases each). Germline V CDR1 and CDR2: SGHNT, YYREEE (reference sequence). Trimming took off 4 bases at V and 5 bases at J, with 10 bases between the two ends. This CDR3 contains 12 residues. The DNA for the CDR3 is TGTGCCAGCAGCCGGTTGGGGGACGAGCAGTACTTC. Residues: CASSRLGDEQYF.

This chain joins TRBV2 and TRBJ2-3; D ambiguous. Trimming shortened V by 4 bases and J by 2 bases, and 7 bases separated the two germline ends. Germline CDR1 reads SNHLY; CDR2 reads FYNNEI. The CDR3 totals 13 residues. The CDR3 spells CASSGTVTDTQYF. The CDR3 DNA follows: TGTGCCAGCAGTGGTACTGTCACAGATACGCAGTATTTT.

The chain employs TRBV19 and TRBJ1-5, with D perhaps matching TRBD1 (6 bases). The CDR3 is made up of 15 amino acids. Trimming left V 6 bases short and J 5 bases short, with 17 bases between. CDR1 is LNHDA and CDR2 is SQIVND in the germline V gene (reference sequence). The CDR3 DNA follows: TGTGCCAGTAGCTCATATCGACAGGACTATCAGCCCCAGCATTTT. Residues: CASSSYRQDYQPQHF.

This sequence joins TRBV29-1 and TRBJ1-2, with D unresolved. The CDR3 contains 10 residues. Germline V gene data show CDR1 as SQVTM and CDR2 as ANQGSEA. Between the trimmed V and J ends, which lost 2 bases and 8 bases, there was a span of 6 bases. The CDR3 DNA follows: TGCAGCGTTGAAAGGGTAGGCTACACCTTC. Its protein product is CSVERVGYTF.

This clone was observed a single time. V usage is TRBV9 and J usage is TRBJ1-5; no clear D. The CDR3 consists of 15 residues. Trimming removed 3 bases from V and 0 bases from J, with 10 bases in between. The germline V gene has CDR1 SGDLS and CDR2 YYNGEE. The DNA for the CDR3 is TGTGCCAGCAGCGAGGGCGTAACTAGCAATCAGCCCCAGCATTTT. This gives the protein CASSEGVTSNQPQHF.

The gene calls are TRBV7-2 and TRBJ2-7; a weak D match, TRBD2 (5 bases). The length of the CDR3 is 13 residues. Looked up from germline, CDR1 is SGHTA and CDR2 is FQGNSA. V lost 5 bases to trimming and J lost 1 base, with 9 bases between them. The CDR3 DNA reads TGTGCCAGCAGCGAGGGCCCTTCCTACGAGCAGTACTTC. The encoded protein is CASSEGPSYEQYF.

This rearrangement joins TRBV7-3 to TRBJ1-2; D is uncertain. Germline CDR1 is SGHTA and CDR2 is FQGTGA. The CDR3 is 13 residues long. V was cut by 5 bases and J by 9 bases, with 16 bases left in between. The CDR3 protein is CASSADPVGRYTF. The DNA for the CDR3 is TGTGCCAGCAGCGCCGACCCCGTTGGTCGCTACACCTTC.

J is TRBJ2-1 and V is TRBV6-5, with 9 positions matching TRBD1. The CDR3 runs to 15 residues. Per germline, CDR1 MNHEY and CDR2 SVGAGI. V lost 5 bases and J lost 2; bases outside the gene matches: 4. In DNA form, the CDR3 reads TGTGCCAGCAGTACCGACAGGGGGACCTACAATGAGCAGTTCTTC. Translation: CASSTDRGTYNEQFF.

CDR3 sequence (DNA): TGTGCCACCTCGGACAGATTTATGAACACTGAAGCTTTCTTT. Translating gives CATSDRFMNTEAFF. The J gene is TRBJ1-1, the V gene TRBV19; D possibly corresponds to TRBD1 (6 bases). The CDR3 extends over 14 amino acids. Germline assignment: CDR1 LNHDA and CDR2 SQIVND (reference sequence). With 10 bases removed from V and 0 bases from J, the gap between germline ends came to 15 bases.

The chain joins TRBV30 to TRBJ1-1, with D unclear. This CDR3 is built from 13 residues. The V end lost 8 bases, the J end lost 1 base, and 14 bases lay between the germline ends. Looked up from germline, CDR1 is GTSNPN and CDR2 is SVGIG (reference sequence). For the CDR3, the DNA is TGTGCCGGTACTTACGGCCAGAACACTGAAGCTTTCTTT. As protein: CAGTYGQNTEAFF.

The chain links TRBV5-4 to TRBJ1-2; a possible D gene is TRBD1 (6 bases). V was clipped by 4 bases and J by 2 bases, with 12 bases between them. This CDR3 is 14 amino acids long. Germline values: CDR1 SGHNT, CDR2 YYREEE (reference sequence). The CDR3 here is CASSGGGTNYGYTF. The CDR3, as DNA: TGTGCCAGCAGCGGCGGAGGGACAAACTATGGCTACACCTTC.

The chain uses TRBV15 and TRBJ2-5; tentative D call: TRBD2 (6 bases). Germline assignment: CDR1 LNHNV and CDR2 YYDKDF (reference sequence). There are 16 residues in the CDR3. V was cut by 0 bases and J by 3 bases, with 14 bases left in between. The DNA for the CDR3 is TGTGCCACCAGCAGAGAATCGAGAGTAGCGGAAGAGACCCAGTACTTC. Encoded protein: CATSRESRVAEETQYF.

This clone was found once. The CDR3 protein is CASSRDGNSYEQYF. CDR3 in DNA: TGTGCCAGTAGCCGGGACGGCAACTCCTACGAGCAGTACTTC. This chain uses TRBV19 with TRBJ2-7; D may correspond to TRBD1 or TRBD2 (5 bases each). Deletions cut 6 bases from V and 0 bases from J, with 12 bases between. The CDR3 is 14 residues long. The germline V gene has CDR1 LNHDA and CDR2 SQIVND (reference sequence).

This clone was seen once. The rearrangement links TRBV27 to TRBJ1-2; D might be TRBD1 (5 bases). The ends were cut back, 0 bases at V and 8 bases at J, with 10 bases in the middle. CDR1 MNHEY and CDR2 SMNVEV come from the germline V gene (reference sequence). The length of the CDR3 is 13 residues. The CDR3 nucleotides are TGTGCCAGCAGTTTATCGACAGTCGGCGGCTACACCTTC. It codes for CASSLSTVGGYTF.

The J gene is TRBJ2-2, the V gene TRBV5-4; 7 bases line up with TRBD2. Germline CDR1 and CDR2: SGHNT and YYREEE (reference sequence). The ends lost 4 bases at V and 5 bases at J; junction bases unmatched: 8. This CDR3 has 15 residues. CDR3: CASSRGGIPTGELFF. In DNA form, the CDR3 reads TGTGCCAGCAGCCGGGGAGGGATACCAACCGGGGAGCTGTTTTTT.

Note on this clone: This sample includes further DNA sequences coding for the same CDR3. This sequence joins TRBV27 and TRBJ1-5; D ambiguous. The CDR3 contains 13 residues. V was trimmed by 2 bases and J by 1 base, leaving 3 bases between them. Germline V gives CDR1 MNHEY, CDR2 SMNVEV (reference sequence). Here the CDR3 reads CASSLKSNQPQHF. The CDR3 DNA reads TGTGCCAGCAGTTTAAAGAGCAATCAGCCCCAGCATTTT.

The rearrangement links TRBV2 to TRBJ1-1, with TRBD1 as a possible D gene (6 bases). Germline V gives CDR1 SNHLY, CDR2 FYNNEI. The germline V and J ends were trimmed by 2 bases and 3 bases, with 10 bases remaining between them. The CDR3 is 14 residues long. The CDR3, as DNA: TGTGCCAGCAGTGAACAGGGGAGGGACACTGAAGCTTTCTTT. Its protein product is CASSEQGRDTEAFF.

The chain uses TRBV7-9 and TRBJ1-3; TRBD1 is a possible D gene (5 bases). From germline, CDR1 is SEHNR and CDR2 FQNEAQ (reference sequence). The ends were cut back, 4 bases at V and 4 bases at J, with 14 bases in the middle. The CDR3 spans 15 residues. Here the CDR3 DNA reads TGTGCCAGCAGCTACGCCCAGGGTTACGGAAACACCATATATTTT. This encodes CASSYAQGYGNTIYF.

The chain employs TRBV28 and TRBJ2-3; unclear D gene. CDR3 size: 11 residues. Looked up from germline, CDR1 is MDHEN and CDR2 is SYDVKM. V was pared by 8 bases and J by 2 bases, with 5 bases between. The CDR3 sequence: CASRLTDTQYF. As DNA, the CDR3 is TGTGCCAGCCGCCTCACAGATACGCAGTATTTT.